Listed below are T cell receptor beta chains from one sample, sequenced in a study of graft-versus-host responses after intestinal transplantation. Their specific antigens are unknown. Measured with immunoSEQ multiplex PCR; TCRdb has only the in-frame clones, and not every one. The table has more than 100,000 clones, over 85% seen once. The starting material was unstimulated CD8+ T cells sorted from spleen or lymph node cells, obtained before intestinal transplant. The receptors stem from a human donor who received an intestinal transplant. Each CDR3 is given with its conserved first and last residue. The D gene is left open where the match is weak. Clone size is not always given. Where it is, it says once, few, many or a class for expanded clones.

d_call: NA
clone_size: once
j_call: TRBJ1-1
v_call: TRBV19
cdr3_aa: CASSPQGDTEAFF
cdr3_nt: TGTGCCAGTAGTCCACAGGGCGACACTGAAGCTTTCTTT

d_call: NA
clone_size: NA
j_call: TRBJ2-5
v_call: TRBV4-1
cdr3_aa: CASSQGGLPGETQYF
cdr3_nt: TGCGCCAGCAGCCAAGGCGGCCTCCCAGGGGAGACCCAGTACTTC

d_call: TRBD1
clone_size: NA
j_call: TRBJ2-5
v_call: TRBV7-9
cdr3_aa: CASRGTAQETQYF
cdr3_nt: TGTGCCAGCAGAGGGACAGCCCAAGAGACCCAGTACTTC

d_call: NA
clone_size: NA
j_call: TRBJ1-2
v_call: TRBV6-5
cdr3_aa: CASSYGRSNYGYTF
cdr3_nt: TGTGCCAGCAGTTATGGGCGATCTAACTATGGCTACACCTTC

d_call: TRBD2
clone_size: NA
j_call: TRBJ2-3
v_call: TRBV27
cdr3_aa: CASSLLAGADTQYF
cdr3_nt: TGTGCCAGCAGTCTGCTAGCGGGGGCAGATACGCAGTATTTT

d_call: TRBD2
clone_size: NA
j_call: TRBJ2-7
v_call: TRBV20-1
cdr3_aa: CSARGGYEQYF
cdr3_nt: TGCAGTGCTAGGGGAGGGTACGAGCAGTACTTC

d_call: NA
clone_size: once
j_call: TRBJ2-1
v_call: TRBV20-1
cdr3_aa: CSARGVVEQFF
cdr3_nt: TGCAGTGCTAGAGGGGTCGTTGAGCAGTTCTTC

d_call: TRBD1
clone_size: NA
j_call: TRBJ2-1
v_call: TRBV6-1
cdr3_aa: CASSEGRQGLLPYNEQFF
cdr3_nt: TGTGCCAGCAGTGAAGGGAGACAGGGTTTATTGCCCTACAATGAGCAGTTCTTC

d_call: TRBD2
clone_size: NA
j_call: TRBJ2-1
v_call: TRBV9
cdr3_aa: CASSTTSVYNEQFF
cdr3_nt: TGTGCCAGCAGCACCACTAGCGTCTACAATGAGCAGTTCTTC

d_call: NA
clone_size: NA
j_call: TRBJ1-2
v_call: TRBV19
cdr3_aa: CASKGTHYGYTF
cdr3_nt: TGTGCCAGTAAGGGGACCCACTATGGCTACACCTTC

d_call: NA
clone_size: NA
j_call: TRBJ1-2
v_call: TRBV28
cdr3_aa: CASTPEVWEAKKANYGYTF
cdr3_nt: TGTGCCAGCACTCCCGAGGTATGGGAAGCAAAAAAAGCTAACTATGGCTACACCTTC

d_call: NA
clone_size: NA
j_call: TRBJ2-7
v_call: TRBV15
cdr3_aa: CATSRDRETTYEQYF
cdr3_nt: TGTGCCACCAGCAGAGATCGAGAGACAACCTACGAGCAGTACTTC

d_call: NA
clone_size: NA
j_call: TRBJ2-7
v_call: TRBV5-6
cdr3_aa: CASSWGTLGHYEQYF
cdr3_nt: TGTGCCAGCAGCTGGGGGACGCTAGGTCACTACGAGCAGTACTTC

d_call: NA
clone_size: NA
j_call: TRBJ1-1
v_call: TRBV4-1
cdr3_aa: CASSTEGYTEAFF
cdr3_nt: TGCGCCAGCAGTACCGAGGGGTACACTGAAGCTTTCTTT

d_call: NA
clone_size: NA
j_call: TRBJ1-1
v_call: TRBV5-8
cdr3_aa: CASSPMNTEAFF
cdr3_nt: TGTGCCAGCAGCCCGATGAACACTGAAGCTTTCTTT

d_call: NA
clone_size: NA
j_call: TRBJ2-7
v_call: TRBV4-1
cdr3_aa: CASSHALGPVYEQYF
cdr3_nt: TGCGCCAGCAGCCACGCCTTAGGACCCGTCTACGAGCAGTACTTC

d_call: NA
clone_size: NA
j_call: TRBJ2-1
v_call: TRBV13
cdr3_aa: CASSSARNEQFF
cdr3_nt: TGTGCCAGCAGCTCTGCCCGAAATGAGCAGTTCTTC

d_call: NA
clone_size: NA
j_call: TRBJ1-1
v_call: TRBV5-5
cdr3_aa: CASSLAAGSPEAFF
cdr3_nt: TGTGCCAGCAGCTTGGCGGCCGGGAGCCCTGAAGCTTTCTTT

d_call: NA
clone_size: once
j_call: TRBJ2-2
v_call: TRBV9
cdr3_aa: CASSGGTRLGAGELFF
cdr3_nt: TGTGCCAGCAGCGGTGGGACCAGATTAGGGGCCGGGGAGCTGTTTTTT

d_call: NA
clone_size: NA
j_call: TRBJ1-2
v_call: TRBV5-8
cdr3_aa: CASSLIGSGGYTF
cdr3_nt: TGTGCCAGCAGCTTGATAGGGAGCGGTGGCTACACCTTC

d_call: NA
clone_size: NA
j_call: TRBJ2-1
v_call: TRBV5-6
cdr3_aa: CASSLARSGTYNEQFF
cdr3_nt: TGTGCCAGCAGCTTGGCCAGGTCGGGTACCTACAATGAGCAGTTCTTC

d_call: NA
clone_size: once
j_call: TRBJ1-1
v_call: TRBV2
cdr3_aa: CASNVGAYTEAFF
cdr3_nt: TGTGCCAGCAATGTCGGGGCGTACACTGAAGCTTTCTTT

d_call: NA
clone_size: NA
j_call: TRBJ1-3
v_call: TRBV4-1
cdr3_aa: CASSQTPPGDGNTIYF
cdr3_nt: TGCGCCAGCAGCCAAACTCCGCCAGGGGACGGAAACACCATATATTTT

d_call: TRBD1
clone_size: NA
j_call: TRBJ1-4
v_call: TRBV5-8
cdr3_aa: CASSFGQAAGEKLFF
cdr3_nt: TGTGCCAGCAGCTTCGGACAGGCGGCGGGTGAAAAACTGTTTTTT

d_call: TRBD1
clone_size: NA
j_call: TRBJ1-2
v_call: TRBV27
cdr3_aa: CASSFDGTGLNGYTF
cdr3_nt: TGTGCCAGCAGTTTTGATGGGACAGGGTTGAATGGCTACACCTTC

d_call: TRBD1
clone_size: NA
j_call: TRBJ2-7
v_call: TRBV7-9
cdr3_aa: CATKLRGQGSSYEQYF
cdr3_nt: TGTGCCACCAAACTTAGGGGGCAGGGTAGCTCCTACGAGCAGTACTTC

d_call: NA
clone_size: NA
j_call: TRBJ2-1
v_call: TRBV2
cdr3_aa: CASLGRNEQFF
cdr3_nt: TGTGCCAGCCTGGGGAGGAATGAGCAGTTCTTC

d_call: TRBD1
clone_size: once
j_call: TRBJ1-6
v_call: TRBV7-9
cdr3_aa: CASSSYPGQGRRDNSPLHF
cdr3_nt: TGTGCCAGCAGTTCATATCCGGGACAGGGGCGACGAGATAATTCACCCCTCCACTTT

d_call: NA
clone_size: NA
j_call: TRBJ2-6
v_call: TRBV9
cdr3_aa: CASSGFSGAGANVLTF
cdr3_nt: TGTGCCAGCAGCGGGTTTAGCGGAGCTGGGGCCAACGTCCTGACTTTC

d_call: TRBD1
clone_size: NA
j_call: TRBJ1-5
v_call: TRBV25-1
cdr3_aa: CASGTGGDQPQHF
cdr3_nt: TGTGCCAGCGGGACAGGAGGGGATCAGCCCCAGCATTTT

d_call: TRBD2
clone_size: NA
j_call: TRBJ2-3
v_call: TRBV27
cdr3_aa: CASSISLLAGGQNTDTQYF
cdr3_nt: TGTGCCAGCAGTATTTCATTACTAGCGGGGGGGCAAAACACAGATACGCAGTATTTT

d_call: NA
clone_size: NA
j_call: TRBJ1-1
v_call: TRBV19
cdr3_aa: CASSQRMGAVEAFF
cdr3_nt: TGTGCCAGTAGTCAGAGAATGGGGGCAGTTGAAGCTTTCTTT

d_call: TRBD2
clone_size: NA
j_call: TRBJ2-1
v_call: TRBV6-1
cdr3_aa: CASSVLAGDSYNEQFF
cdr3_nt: TGTGCCAGCAGTGTACTAGCGGGGGACTCCTACAATGAGCAGTTCTTC

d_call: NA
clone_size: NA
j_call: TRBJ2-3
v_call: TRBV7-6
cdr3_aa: CASSLASGPATDTQYF
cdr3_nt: TGTGCCAGCAGCTTAGCGTCCGGGCCTGCCACAGATACGCAGTATTTT

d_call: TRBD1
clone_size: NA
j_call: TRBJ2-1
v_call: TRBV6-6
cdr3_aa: CASSQTGESYNEQFF
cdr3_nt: TGTGCCAGCAGTCAAACAGGGGAGTCCTACAATGAGCAGTTCTTC

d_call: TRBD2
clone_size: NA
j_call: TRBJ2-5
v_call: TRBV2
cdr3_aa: CASEGNSGGYQETQYF
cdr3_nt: TGTGCCAGCGAGGGGAATAGCGGGGGGTACCAAGAGACCCAGTACTTC

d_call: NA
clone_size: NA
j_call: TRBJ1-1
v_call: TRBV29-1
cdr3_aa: CSVRGTEAFF
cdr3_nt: TGCAGCGTCCGCGGGACTGAAGCTTTCTTT

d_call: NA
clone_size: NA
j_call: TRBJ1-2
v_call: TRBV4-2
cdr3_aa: CASSQDWALTNYGYTF
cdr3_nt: TGTGCCAGCAGCCAAGATTGGGCACTAACTAACTATGGCTACACCTTC

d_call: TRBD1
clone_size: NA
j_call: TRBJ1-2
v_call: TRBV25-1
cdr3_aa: CASTGTGALGYTF
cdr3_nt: TGTGCCAGCACCGGGACAGGGGCGCTGGGCTACACCTTC

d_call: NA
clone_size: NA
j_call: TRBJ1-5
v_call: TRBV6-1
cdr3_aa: CASSEWSQPQHF
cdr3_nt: TGTGCCAGCAGTGAATGGAGTCAGCCCCAGCATTTT

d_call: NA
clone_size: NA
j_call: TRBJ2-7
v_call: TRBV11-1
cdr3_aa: CASSYEVNNPEQYF
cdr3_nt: TGTGCCAGCAGCTATGAGGTCAATAATCCCGAGCAGTACTTC

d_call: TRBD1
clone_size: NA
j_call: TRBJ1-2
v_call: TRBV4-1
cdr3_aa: CASSQVRDRNYGYTF
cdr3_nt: TGCGCCAGCAGCCAAGTGAGGGACAGAAACTATGGCTACACCTTC

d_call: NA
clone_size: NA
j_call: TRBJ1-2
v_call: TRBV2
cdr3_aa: CASLGPRQAQSYGYTF
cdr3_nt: TGTGCCAGCCTTGGTCCCCGACAGGCCCAAAGCTATGGCTACACCTTC

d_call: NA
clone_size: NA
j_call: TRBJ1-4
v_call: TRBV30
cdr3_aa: CAWSVGGGEKLFF
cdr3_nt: TGTGCCTGGAGTGTCGGGGGAGGCGAAAAACTGTTTTTT

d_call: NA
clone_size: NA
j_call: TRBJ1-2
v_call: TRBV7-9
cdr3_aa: CASSLAGQGGNYGYTF
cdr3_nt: TGTGCCAGCAGCTTAGCGGGGCAGGGAGGAAACTATGGCTACACCTTC

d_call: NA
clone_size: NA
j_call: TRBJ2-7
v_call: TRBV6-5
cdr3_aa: CASSYSGQPYEQYF
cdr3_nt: TGTGCCAGCAGTTACTCTGGACAGCCCTACGAGCAGTACTTC

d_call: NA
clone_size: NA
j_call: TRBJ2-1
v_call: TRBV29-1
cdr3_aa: CSVEGGIQLFYNEQFF
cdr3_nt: TGCAGCGTGGAGGGGGGAATCCAATTATTCTACAATGAGCAGTTCTTC

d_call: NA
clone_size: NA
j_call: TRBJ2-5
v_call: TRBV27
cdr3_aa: CASGLGAVNQETQYF
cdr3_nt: TGTGCCAGCGGTTTGGGCGCCGTAAACCAAGAGACCCAGTACTTC

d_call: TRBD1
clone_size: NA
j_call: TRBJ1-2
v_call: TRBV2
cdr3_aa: CASIGGTDHSGGYTF
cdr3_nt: TGTGCCAGCATCGGGGGGACAGACCATAGTGGTGGCTACACCTTC

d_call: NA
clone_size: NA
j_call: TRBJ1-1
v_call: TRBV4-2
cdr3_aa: CASSLGQQVVEAFF
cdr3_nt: TGTGCCAGCAGCCTCGGTCAACAGGTCGTTGAAGCTTTCTTT

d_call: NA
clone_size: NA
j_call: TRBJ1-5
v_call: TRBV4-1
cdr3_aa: CASSQDPGFSGPQHF
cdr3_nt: TGCGCCAGCAGCCAAGATCCGGGGTTTTCCGGGCCCCAGCATTTT

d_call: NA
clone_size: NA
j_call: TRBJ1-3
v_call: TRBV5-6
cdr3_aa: CASSLAYSGNTIYF
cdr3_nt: TGTGCCAGCAGCTTGGCTTACTCTGGAAACACCATATATTTT

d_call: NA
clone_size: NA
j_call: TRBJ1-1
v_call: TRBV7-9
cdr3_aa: CASSSRRGPEAFF
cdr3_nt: TGTGCCAGCAGCTCGCGGCGGGGGCCTGAAGCTTTCTTT

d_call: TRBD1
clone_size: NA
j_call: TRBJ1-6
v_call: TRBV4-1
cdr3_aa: CASSQDHGQGFNSPLHF
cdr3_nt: TGCGCCAGCAGCCAAGATCACGGACAGGGATTCAATTCACCCCTCCACTTT

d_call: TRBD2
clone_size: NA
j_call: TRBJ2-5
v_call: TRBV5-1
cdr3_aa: CASSRTSIETQYF
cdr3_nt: TGCGCCAGCAGCAGGACTAGCATAGAGACCCAGTACTTC